This T cell receptor beta chain was identified during a study of T cells in Graves' hyperthyroidism and ophthalmopathy. This CDR3 region has 17 residues. The germline V gene has CDR1 MNHEY and CDR2 SMNVEV (reference sequence). V was pared by 6 bases and J by 6 bases, with 13 bases of the junction left unmatched. RNA transcripts gave rise to amplified TCR beta CDR3 regions. First-round RT-PCR of the TCR CDR3 relied on the HTBI primer set. TCRdb called the multiplex PCR reads again in MiXCR, with one record for every CDR3 protein. Of 500,000 to 700,000 distinct CDR3 sequences in the sample, over 15% are singletons; the top ten hold 18%.

The sample was blood. The chain joins TRBV27 to TRBJ2-7, with 14 bases that match TRBD2. This TCR came from a young woman with Graves' hyperthyroidism. CDR3: CASRPWLGLAGVVEQYF. The CDR3 DNA reads TGTGCCAGCAGACCCTGGCTGGGACTAGCGGGAGTCGTCGAGCAGTACTTC.